Given below is one TCR beta chain in context. The sample belongs to a study of blood T cell repertoires in COVID-19. The data were produced by immunoSEQ multiplex PCR, yet TCRdb's version contains in-frame clones alone and is incomplete. The table has 150,000 to 200,000 clones, around 90% seen once. CDR3 size: 11 residues. Germline CDR1 reads SGHDN; CDR2 reads FVKESK. Trimming pared 5 bases from V and 7 bases from J, leaving 6 bases between. Followed longitudinally, the Seattle patients had been enrolled during active infection. This clonotype was obtained from a man aged 60 to 69 with COVID-19, enrolled during active disease. The sample was peripheral blood. The rearrangement uses TRBV14 and TRBJ2-1; D is uncertain. Here the CDR3 reads CASSFQNEQFF. The CDR3 DNA is TGTGCCAGCAGCTTCCAGAATGAGCAGTTCTTC. Filled out from reference TRBV14 and TRBJ2-1, the complete variable domain reads EAGVTQFPSHSVIEKGQTVTLRCDPISGHDNLYWYRRVMGKEIKFLLHFVKESKQDESGMPNNRFLAERTGGTYSTLKVQPAELEDSGVYFCASSFQNEQFFGPGTRLTVL.